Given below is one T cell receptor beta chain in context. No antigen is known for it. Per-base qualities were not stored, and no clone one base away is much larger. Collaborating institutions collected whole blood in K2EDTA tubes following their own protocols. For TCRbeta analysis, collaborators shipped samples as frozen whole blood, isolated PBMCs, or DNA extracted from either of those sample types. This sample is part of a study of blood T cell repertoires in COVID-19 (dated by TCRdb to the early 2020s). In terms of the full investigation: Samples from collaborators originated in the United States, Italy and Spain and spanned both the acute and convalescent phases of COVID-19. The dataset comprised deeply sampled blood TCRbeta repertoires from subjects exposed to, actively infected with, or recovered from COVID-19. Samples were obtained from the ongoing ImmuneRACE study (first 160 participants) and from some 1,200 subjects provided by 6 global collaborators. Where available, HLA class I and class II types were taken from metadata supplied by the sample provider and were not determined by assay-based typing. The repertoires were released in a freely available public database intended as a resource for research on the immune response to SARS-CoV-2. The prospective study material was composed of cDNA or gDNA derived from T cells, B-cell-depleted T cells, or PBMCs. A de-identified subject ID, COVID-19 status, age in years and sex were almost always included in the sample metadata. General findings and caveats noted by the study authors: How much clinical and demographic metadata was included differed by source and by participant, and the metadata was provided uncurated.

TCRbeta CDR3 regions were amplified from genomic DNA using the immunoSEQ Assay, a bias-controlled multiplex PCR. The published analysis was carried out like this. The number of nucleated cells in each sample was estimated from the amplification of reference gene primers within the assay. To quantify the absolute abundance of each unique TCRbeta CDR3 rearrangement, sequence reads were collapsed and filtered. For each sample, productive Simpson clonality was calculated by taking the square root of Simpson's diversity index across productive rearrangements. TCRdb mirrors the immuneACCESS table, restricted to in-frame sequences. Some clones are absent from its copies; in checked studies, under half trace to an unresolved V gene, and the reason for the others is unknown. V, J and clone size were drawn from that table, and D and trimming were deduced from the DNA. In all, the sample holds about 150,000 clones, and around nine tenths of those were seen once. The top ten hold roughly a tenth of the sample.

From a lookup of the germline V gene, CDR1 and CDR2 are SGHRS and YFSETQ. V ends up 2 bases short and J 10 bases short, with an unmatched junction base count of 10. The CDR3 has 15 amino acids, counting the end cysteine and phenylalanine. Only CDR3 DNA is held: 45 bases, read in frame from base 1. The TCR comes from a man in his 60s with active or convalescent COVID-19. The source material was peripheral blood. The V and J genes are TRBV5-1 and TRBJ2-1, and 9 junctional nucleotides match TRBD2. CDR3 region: CASSLRVAGVEEQFF. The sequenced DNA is TGCGCCAGCAGCTTAAGAGTAGCGGGAGTAGAGGAGCAGTTCTTC. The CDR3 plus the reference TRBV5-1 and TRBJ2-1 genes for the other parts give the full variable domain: KAGVTQTPRYLIKTRGQQVTLSCSPISGHRSVSWYQQTPGQGLQFLFEYFSETQRNKGNFPGRFSGRQFSNSRSEMNVSTLELGDSALYLCASSLRVAGVEEQFFGPGTRLTVL.